Detailed here is one T cell receptor (beta chain). As yet, its antigen is unknown. The CDR3 totals 19 residues. Unmatched junction bases numbered 10, after V lost 3 bases and J lost 0 bases. Germline values: CDR1 LNHDA, CDR2 SQIVND (reference sequence). The sample is drawn from a study of CD4 T cells in relation to SARS-CoV-2 and coronaviruses. General study findings and limits: Each donor contributed either pre-pandemic or post-infection samples, not both. SARS-CoV-2-driven expansion was significantly weaker in crossreactive than monoreactive clones.

Before the COVID-19 pandemic, during about 2011-2019, CD4+ T cells were taken from unexposed donors. Deep TCR-beta sequencing used DNA from uncultured naive and memory CD4+ T cells. The data were produced by immunoSEQ multiplex PCR, yet TCRdb's version contains in-frame clones alone and is incomplete. Altogether 55,000 to 70,000 clones are present, over 85% being singletons, with the ten largest covering under 0.3%. The J gene is TRBJ2-1, the V gene TRBV19; 11 bases are shared with TRBD2. The material sequenced was naive CD4+ T cells from PBMCs. Indicated subset: naive CD4+ T cells isolated by negative enrichment. The sequence came from a human donor in good health. The CDR3 spells CASSIMGLAVRSSYNEQFF. CDR3 nucleotides: TGTGCCAGTAGTATCATGGGACTAGCGGTGCGAAGCTCCTACAATGAGCAGTTCTTC.